This TCR beta chain is from a study of blood T cell repertoires in COVID-19. Study-level information: Spain, Italy and the United States supplied samples that represented acute and convalescent COVID-19.

Seattle enrolled patients during active infection and tracked them longitudinally. Source study methods: The authors estimated nucleated cell counts from reference gene primer amplification. TCRdb's table, derived via immunoSEQ multiplex PCR, lists solely in-frame clones and lacks some. V and J calls plus clone size are reproduced from that table; the DNA served to infer D and trimming. The sample lists about 410,000 clones, approximately 91% occurring once. Germline trimming cut 10 bases from V and 7 bases from J; bases unmatched to any gene: 7. This CDR3 comprises 13 residues. Per germline, CDR1 LNHDA and CDR2 SQIVND (reference sequence).

The genes are TRBV19 and TRBJ2-1, with TRBD2 matching 10 bases. The sequence came from a middle-aged woman with COVID-19, enrolled during active disease. Sequencing was done on a sample of peripheral blood. This CDR3 is CATKVAGGNEQFF. The DNA for the CDR3 is TGTGCCACCAAAGTAGCGGGAGGAAATGAGCAGTTCTTC.